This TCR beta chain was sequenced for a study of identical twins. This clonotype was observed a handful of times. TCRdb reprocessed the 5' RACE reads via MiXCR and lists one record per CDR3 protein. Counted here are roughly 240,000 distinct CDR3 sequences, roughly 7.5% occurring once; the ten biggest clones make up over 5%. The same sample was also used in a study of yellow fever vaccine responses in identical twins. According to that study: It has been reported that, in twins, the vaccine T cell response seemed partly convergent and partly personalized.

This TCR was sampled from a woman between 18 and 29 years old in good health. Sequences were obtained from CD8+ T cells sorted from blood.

DNA of the CDR3: TGTGCCAGCAACAGGGGGCTGAATGAAAAACTGTTTTTT. Translating gives CASNRGLNEKLFF. This rearrangement joins TRBV12-3 or TRBV12-4 to TRBJ1-4, with 9 nucleotides matching TRBD1. Losses at the gene ends were 7 bases for V and 5 bases for J; bases not matched to a gene: 2. CDR3 length: 13 residues.